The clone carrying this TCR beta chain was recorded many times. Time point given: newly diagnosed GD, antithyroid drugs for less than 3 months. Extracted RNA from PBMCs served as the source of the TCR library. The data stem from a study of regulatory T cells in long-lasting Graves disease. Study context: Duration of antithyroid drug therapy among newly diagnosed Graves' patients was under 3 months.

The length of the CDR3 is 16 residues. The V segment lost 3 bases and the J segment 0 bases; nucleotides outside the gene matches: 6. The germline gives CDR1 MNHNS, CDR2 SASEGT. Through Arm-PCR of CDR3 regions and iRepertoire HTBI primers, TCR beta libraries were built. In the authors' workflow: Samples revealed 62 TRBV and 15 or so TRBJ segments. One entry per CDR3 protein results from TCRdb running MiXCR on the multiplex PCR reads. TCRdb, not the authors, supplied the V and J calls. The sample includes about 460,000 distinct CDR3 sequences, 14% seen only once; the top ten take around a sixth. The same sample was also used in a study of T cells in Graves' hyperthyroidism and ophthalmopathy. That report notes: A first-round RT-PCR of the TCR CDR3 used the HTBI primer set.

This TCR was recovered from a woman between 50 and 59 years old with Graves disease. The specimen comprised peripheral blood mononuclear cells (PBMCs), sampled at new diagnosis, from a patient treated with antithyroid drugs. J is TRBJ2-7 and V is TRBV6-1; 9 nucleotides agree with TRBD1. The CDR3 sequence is CASSDSGTGRSYEQYF. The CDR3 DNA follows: TGTGCCAGCAGTGACTCCGGGACAGGGCGCTCCTACGAGCAGTACTTC.